This entry lists 22 T cell receptor beta chains sequenced from one sample in a study of T cells expressing NK-cell markers. Each CDR3 protein gets one entry in TCRdb, which reprocessed the 5' RACE reads and gives no DNA. Reported are about 460,000 distinct CDR3 sequences; the ten largest clones contain over 1.1%. Sequencing was carried out using blood T cells: a sorted CD56 or NKG2C T cell subset, CD4+ or CD8+ T cells, or bulk PBMC T cells (not recorded which). The source of these receptors is a woman aged 45-60 years in good health.

V is TRBV27 and J is TRBJ2-2; there is no DNA to check the TCRdb D call of TRBD1. Germline lookup yields CDR1 MNHEY and CDR2 SMNVEV (reference sequence). The CDR3 totals 15 residues. The CDR3: CASSKSDRNTGELFF.

The genes are TRBV24-1 and TRBJ2-5; absent DNA, TCRdb's TRBD2 call cannot be checked. The CDR3 has 15 residues. Germline CDR1 reads KGHDR; CDR2 reads SFDVKD. The CDR3 protein is CATSDPGTSGGAQYF.

The gene calls are TRBV4-2 and TRBJ2-2; TCRdb indicates TRBD2, and absent DNA this call remains unverified. Germline V gene lookup returns CDR1 LGHNA and CDR2 YNFKEQ. The CDR3 has 16 amino acids. CDR3 region: CASSQVGTSGDGELFF.

This sequence joins TRBV20-1 and TRBJ1-1; the TCRdb D gene call, TRBD1, has no DNA to confirm it. The CDR3 has 14 residues. The germline V gene encodes CDR1 DFQATT and CDR2 SNEGSKA (reference sequence). CDR3 region: CSARPRGILTEAFF.

The rearrangement joins TRBV27 to TRBJ2-7; the TRBD2 assignment by TCRdb is unverifiable without DNA. The CDR3 covers 14 residues. The germline V gene encodes CDR1 MNHEY and CDR2 SMNVEV (reference sequence). The CDR3 reads CASNRLARAYEQYF.

The V call is TRBV11-1, the J call TRBJ2-4; TCRdb returns TRBD1, unconfirmable since there is no DNA. The V gene's germline CDR1 is SGHAT and CDR2 FQDESV (reference sequence). The CDR3 loop spans 16 amino acids. This CDR3 reads CASSLAFGGGRDIQYF.

The chain links TRBV12-3 or TRBV12-4 to TRBJ2-1; the TRBD2 assignment by TCRdb is unverifiable without DNA. This CDR3 is built from 15 residues. The CDR3 is CASKQSRRSYNEQFF.

The V gene is TRBV12-3 or TRBV12-4, the J gene TRBJ2-4; TCRdb reports TRBD2, a call that lacks DNA to check it against. This CDR3 has 14 amino acids. CDR3 residues: CASSQWETKNIQYF.

V usage is TRBV7-9 and J usage is TRBJ2-3; TCRdb's assignment of TRBD1 cannot be checked, as there is no DNA. This CDR3 has 14 amino acids. Germline V gives CDR1 SEHNR, CDR2 FQNEAQ (reference sequence). The CDR3 loop reads CASSLDRLTDTQYF.

The chain links TRBV7-2 to TRBJ2-1. This CDR3 has 11 residues. CDR1 SGHTA and CDR2 FQGNSA come from the germline V gene. CDR3 in amino acids: CASSGLGEQFF.

J is TRBJ1-1 and V is TRBV5-1. The CDR3 sequence is 16 residues long. Per the germline V gene, CDR1 is SGHRS and CDR2 is YFSETQ. The CDR3 protein is CASSLDQDWYVEQAFF. Full variable domain (outside the CDR3, taken from reference TRBV5-1 and TRBJ1-1): KAGVTQTPRYLIKTRGQQVTLSCSPISGHRSVSWYQQTPGQGLQFLFEYFSETQRNKGNFPGRFSGRQFSNSRSEMNVSTLELGDSALYLCASSLDQDWYVEQAFFGQGTRLTVV.

This CDR3 is CASSTQRLASNEQFF. This chain connects TRBV19 to TRBJ2-1; with no DNA, the TCRdb D assignment of TRBD2 cannot be verified. CDR1 and CDR2 (germline): LNHDA, SQIVND (reference sequence). The CDR3 consists of 15 residues.

The CDR3: CASSFYGTSRGEQFF. The chain carries TRBV5-1 and TRBJ2-1; TCRdb indicates TRBD2, and absent DNA this call remains unverified. Germline V CDR1 and CDR2: SGHRS, YFSETQ. CDR3 length: 15 residues.

This rearrangement joins TRBV11-3 to TRBJ2-3; the D call from TCRdb, TRBD2, cannot be confirmed without DNA. The CDR3 spans 14 residues. Germline V CDR1 and CDR2: SGHNT, YENEEA. The CDR3 sequence is CASSLRQEGDTQYF.

This rearrangement joins TRBV6-6 to TRBJ2-1; the D gene TCRdb calls, TRBD2, cannot be checked with no DNA. Germline V gene data show CDR1 as MNHNY and CDR2 as SVGAGI (reference sequence). The CDR3 totals 12 residues. This CDR3 is CASRGGEGKQFF.

The chain couples TRBV29-1 to TRBJ1-1. The germline V gene encodes CDR1 SQVTM and CDR2 ANQGSEA. There are 12 residues in the CDR3. The CDR3 sequence is CSVKPLLTEAFF. Full variable domain (rest looked up from reference TRBV29-1 and TRBJ1-1): SAVISQKPSRDICQRGTSLTIQCQVDSQVTMMFWYRQQPGQSLTLIATANQGSEATYESGFVIDKFPISRPNLTFSTLTVSNMSPEDSSIYLCSVKPLLTEAFFGQGTRLTVV.

This sequence joins TRBV7-8 and TRBJ2-3. The CDR3 is 17 amino acids. Per germline, CDR1 SGHVS and CDR2 FQNEAQ. The CDR3 here is CASSLDVFGASTDTQYF.

V usage is TRBV20-1 and J usage is TRBJ2-1; TCRdb indicates TRBD1, and absent DNA this call remains unverified. CDR3 length: 13 amino acids. From germline, CDR1 is DFQATT and CDR2 SNEGSKA (reference sequence). CDR3 region: CSAEGQLYNEQFF.

CDR3 sequence reads: CATSDLRGGELFF. The gene calls are TRBV24-1 and TRBJ2-2. Per germline, CDR1 KGHDR and CDR2 SFDVKD. The CDR3 covers 13 residues.

V and J are TRBV19 and TRBJ2-5; absent DNA, TCRdb's TRBD1 call cannot be checked. Germline lookup yields CDR1 LNHDA and CDR2 SQIVND (reference sequence). The CDR3 contains 16 residues. The CDR3 protein is CASSMGGGLGGETQYF.

V and J are TRBV10-3 and TRBJ1-5; lacking DNA, the TRBD1 call made by TCRdb goes unchecked. The germline V gene encodes CDR1 ENHRY and CDR2 SYGVKD. The CDR3 has 14 residues. This chain's CDR3 is CAISAGFGNQPQHF.

V is TRBV3-1 and J is TRBJ2-2. CDR1 is LGHDT and CDR2 is YNNKEL in the germline V gene (reference sequence). CDR3 length: 15 amino acids. This chain's CDR3 is CASSQDRGLTGELFF. Full variable domain (rest looked up from reference TRBV3-1 and TRBJ2-2): DTAVSQTPKYLVTQMGNDKSIKCEQNLGHDTMYWYKQDSKKFLKIMFSYNNKELIINETVPNRFSPKSPDKAHLNLHINSLELGDSAVYFCASSQDRGLTGELFFGEGSRLTVL.